This T cell receptor (beta chain) was sequenced for a study of blood T cell repertoires in COVID-19. On the study more broadly: PBMCs, B-cell-depleted T cells, or T cells provided the cDNA or gDNA that made up the material.

Germline values: CDR1 SGHRS, CDR2 YFSETQ. The length of the CDR3 is 13 residues. The V and J ends lost 5 bases and 0 bases respectively, with 9 bases between them. Authors' processing steps: Amplifying reference gene primers gave estimates of nucleated cell counts. Some clones are missing from TCRdb's copy, which holds only in-frame ones; the method was immunoSEQ multiplex PCR. V, J and clone size were drawn from that table, and D and trimming were deduced from the DNA. The data contain 68,000 or so clones, over 75% of them seen just once; the ten biggest clones take up more than 2.5%. Source material: peripheral blood. V gene TRBV5-1 combines with J gene TRBJ2-7; possibly TRBD1 for D (5 bases). The receptor's source is a man in his 70s with active or convalescent COVID-19. The CDR3: CASRPGSSYEQYF. The CDR3 DNA follows: TGCGCCAGCAGACCAGGGTCCTCCTACGAGCAGTACTTC.